A single sample is the source of the 16 T cell receptor beta chains below, sequenced in a study of cytomegalovirus exposure and HLA in healthy donors. This PCR relied on a set of 60 Vbeta primers and 13 Jbeta primers. Clones were sequenced by immunoSEQ multiplex PCR, and TCRdb holds only the in-frame ones, with some missing. The data hold 190,000 or so clones, with around four fifths observed a single time. Sequencing was carried out using PBMCs. Every receptor here comes from a man aged 50-59 years in good health and CMV-seronegative.

The rearrangement joins TRBV10-3 to TRBJ1-3; TRBD1 is a possible D gene (6 bases). V lost 7 bases and J lost 4, with 14 bases in between. Germline CDR1 and CDR2: ENHRY and SYGVKD. The CDR3 consists of 14 residues. CDR3 residues: CAIKGYREGNTIYF. The CDR3 bases are TGTGCCATCAAGGGGTACAGGGAGGGAAACACCATATATTTT.

CDR3 nucleotides: TGTGCCAGTAGTATAGACCGGGGGAACACTGAAGCTTTCTTT. Translation: CASSIDRGNTEAFF. The chain uses TRBV19 and TRBJ1-1; D is unclear. This CDR3 has 14 residues. In germline, CDR1 is LNHDA, CDR2 SQIVND (reference sequence). Trimming took off 0 bases at V and 1 base at J, with 6 bases between the two ends.

This chain connects TRBV9 to TRBJ2-7, with D maybe TRBD1 (6 bases). The ends were cut back, 0 bases at V and 3 bases at J, with 10 bases in the middle. CDR1 is SGDLS and CDR2 is YYNGEE in the germline V gene. This CDR3 contains 14 residues. The CDR3 loop reads CASSVAGDFYEQYF. DNA for the CDR3: TGTGCCAGCAGCGTAGCAGGGGATTTCTACGAGCAGTACTTC. Based on the CDR3 plus reference TRBV9 and TRBJ2-7, the full variable domain is DSGVTQTPKHLITATGQRVTLRCSPRSGDLSVYWYQQSLDQGLQFLIQYYNGEERAKGNILERFSAQQFPDLHSELNLSSLELGDSALYFCASSVAGDFYEQYFGPGTRLTVT.

This sequence joins TRBV9 and TRBJ2-1, with a weak D call TRBD1 (5 bases). Germline CDR1 and CDR2: SGDLS and YYNGEE. V was pared by 0 bases and J by 5 bases, with 12 bases between. The CDR3 totals 15 residues. The CDR3 protein is CASSVDLRAHNEQFF. In nucleotides, the CDR3 is TGTGCCAGCAGCGTAGATCTCAGGGCGCACAATGAGCAGTTCTTC.

This clone was counted between two and nine times. CDR3 sequence (DNA): TGTGCCATCAAACACACGAACACCGGGGAGCTGTTTTTT. It yields the protein CAIKHTNTGELFF. The chain couples TRBV6-5 to TRBJ2-2; D is unclear. The CDR3 consists of 13 residues. V was trimmed by 10 bases and J by 0 bases, leaving 9 bases between them. CDR1 MNHEY and CDR2 SVGAGI come from the germline V gene.

This clone appeared a single time. The J gene is TRBJ2-3, the V gene TRBV4-3, with TRBD1 identical over 7 bases. Germline-derived CDR1 and CDR2 are LGHNA and YSLEER. The ends lost 5 bases at V and 2 bases at J; junction bases unmatched: 7. This CDR3 contains 15 residues. DNA for the CDR3: TGCGCCAGCAGCACTACAGGGGCGATCACAGATACGCAGTATTTT. It translates to CASSTTGAITDTQYF.

The rearrangement uses TRBV5-8 and TRBJ2-2; tentative D call: TRBD1 (6 bases). Trimming took 2 bases from V and 8 from J, leaving 16 bases between them. Per the germline V gene, CDR1 is SGHTS and CDR2 is YDEGEE. The CDR3 sequence is 15 residues long. CDR3 nucleotide sequence: TGTGCCAGCAGCTTACCGACAGGCGTCCGAGGGGAGCTGTTTTTT. Protein: CASSLPTGVRGELFF.

The chain employs TRBV5-1 and TRBJ2-3; D is unresolved. This CDR3 has 18 amino acids. CDR1 is SGHRS and CDR2 is YFSETQ in the germline V gene. Deletions cut 0 bases from V and 4 bases from J, with 21 bases between. In DNA, the CDR3 is TGCGCCAGCAGCTTGGCCCTGCACTCAGAGGCGATATCAGATACGCAGTATTTT. Its translation is CASSLALHSEAISDTQYF. Supplemented by reference TRBV5-1 and TRBJ2-3, the full variable domain reads KAGVTQTPRYLIKTRGQQVTLSCSPISGHRSVSWYQQTPGQGLQFLFEYFSETQRNKGNFPGRFSGRQFSNSRSEMNVSTLELGDSALYLCASSLALHSEAISDTQYFGPGTRLTVL.

V usage is TRBV5-4 and J usage is TRBJ1-4; weak D call: TRBD1 (6 bases). V lost 4 bases to trimming and J lost 7 bases, with 8 bases between them. Germline V gene sequence: CDR1 SGHNT, CDR2 YYREEE (reference sequence). The CDR3 is 12 residues long. The CDR3 DNA reads TGTGCCAGCAGCATGGACAGTGAAAAACTGTTTTTT. The encoded protein is CASSMDSEKLFF.

The chain uses TRBV6-6 and TRBJ1-4; 7 nucleotides line up with TRBD1. This CDR3 is built from 14 residues. V dropped 5 bases and J dropped 7; count of bases not matched to a gene: 7. Looked up from germline, CDR1 is MNHNY and CDR2 is SVGAGI (reference sequence). The CDR3: CASSDRAVGEKLFF. CDR3 nucleotide sequence: TGTGCCAGCAGTGACAGGGCGGTAGGTGAAAAACTGTTTTTT.

The chain carries TRBV6-1 and TRBJ2-5; 10 bases agree with TRBD2. The CDR3 runs 15 residues. Germline CDR1 and CDR2: MNHNS and SASEGT. The V gene end was trimmed by 0 bases and the J gene end by 5 bases; junction bases not matched to a gene: 3. CDR3: CASSEAGSGRETQYF. The CDR3 DNA follows: TGTGCCAGCAGTGAAGCTGGTAGCGGGAGGGAGACCCAGTACTTC.

The V call is TRBV28, the J call TRBJ2-3, with a possible D match to TRBD1 (6 bases). This CDR3 spans 16 amino acids. Germline lookup yields CDR1 MDHEN and CDR2 SYDVKM. V was pared by 6 bases and J by 4 bases, with 20 bases between. The CDR3, as DNA: TGTGCCAGCAGGACCCCTTCACAGGGCAGGGCAGATACGCAGTATTTT. Translated: CASRTPSQGRADTQYF.

V and J are TRBV28 and TRBJ2-3, with 8 bases that match TRBD1. Losses at the gene ends were 7 bases for V and 4 bases for J; bases not matched to a gene: 10. CDR3 length equals 15 residues. Per germline, CDR1 MDHEN and CDR2 SYDVKM. The CDR3 bases are TGTGCCAGCATTTTGACAGGGGCTAGGGCAGATACGCAGTATTTT. Residues: CASILTGARADTQYF.

V gene TRBV5-1 combines with J gene TRBJ1-1; 8 positions match TRBD1. V was clipped by 5 bases and J by 5 bases; unmatched bases: 8. Germline CDR1 is SGHRS and CDR2 is YFSETQ. There are 14 residues in the CDR3. The CDR3 DNA is TGCGCCAGCAGTTGGCAGGGGGCGAGGACTGAAGCTTTCTTT. Translation: CASSWQGARTEAFF.

The rearrangement joins TRBV11-2 to TRBJ1-1, with D uncertain. The CDR3 runs to 13 residues. Between the trimmed V and J ends, which lost 1 base and 2 bases, there was a span of 5 bases. The germline gives CDR1 SGHAT, CDR2 FQNNGV. The DNA for the CDR3 is TGTGCCAGCAGCTTAGTGGGCAACACTGAAGCTTTCTTT. The encoded protein is CASSLVGNTEAFF.

This chain uses TRBV11-2 with TRBJ2-5; 8 bases map to TRBD2. CDR3 length: 16 amino acids. After removal of 6 bases from V and 5 bases from J, the junction contained 14 bases not matched to a gene. Germline-derived CDR1 and CDR2 are SGHAT and FQNNGV. The CDR3 loop is CASSPASGRSRETQYF. The CDR3, as DNA: TGTGCCAGCAGTCCGGCTAGCGGGCGATCTCGGGAGACCCAGTACTTC.